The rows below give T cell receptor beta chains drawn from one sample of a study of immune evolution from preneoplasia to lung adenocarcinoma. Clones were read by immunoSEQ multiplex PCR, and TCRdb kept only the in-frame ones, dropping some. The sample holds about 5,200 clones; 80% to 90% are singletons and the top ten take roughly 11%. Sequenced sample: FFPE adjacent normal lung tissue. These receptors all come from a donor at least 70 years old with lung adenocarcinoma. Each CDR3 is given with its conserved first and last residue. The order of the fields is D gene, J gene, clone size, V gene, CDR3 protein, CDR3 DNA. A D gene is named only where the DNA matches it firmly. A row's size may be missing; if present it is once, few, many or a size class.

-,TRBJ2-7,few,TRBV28,CASSLSGGPSYEQYF,TGTGCCAGCAGTTTATCCGGAGGACCATCCTACGAGCAGTACTTC
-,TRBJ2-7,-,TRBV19,CASSMTDEQYF,TGTGCCAGTAGTATGACGGACGAGCAGTACTTC
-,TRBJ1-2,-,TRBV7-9,CASSHRTEGYTF,TGTGCCAGCAGCCACCGGACAGAAGGCTACACCTTC
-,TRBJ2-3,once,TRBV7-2,CASSLEAGPADTQYF,TGTGCCAGCAGCTTAGAAGCAGGGCCCGCAGATACGCAGTATTTT
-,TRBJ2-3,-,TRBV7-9,CASSRGGYSTDTQYF,TGTGCCAGCAGTCGTGGGGGCTATTCCACAGATACGCAGTATTTT
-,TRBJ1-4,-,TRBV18,CASSPLRGNEKLFF,TGTGCCAGCTCACCCCTCAGGGGTAATGAAAAACTGTTTTTT
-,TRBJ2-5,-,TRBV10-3,CAISESRERETQYF,TGTGCCATCAGTGAGTCGAGGGAGAGAGAGACCCAGTACTTC
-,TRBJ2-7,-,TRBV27,CASSRFGQGGYEQYF,TGTGCCAGCAGTCGATTTGGGCAGGGGGGATACGAGCAGTACTTC
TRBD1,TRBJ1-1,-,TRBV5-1,CASSLGTGGTEAFF,TGCGCCAGCAGTCTAGGGACAGGGGGTACTGAAGCTTTCTTT
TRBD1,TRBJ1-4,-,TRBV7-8,CASSLGGGAQGYEKLFF,TGTGCCAGCAGCTTAGGAGGTGGGGCACAGGGGTACGAAAAACTGTTTTTT
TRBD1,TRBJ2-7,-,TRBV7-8,CASSQGQGYFEQYF,TGTGCCAGCAGCCAGGGACAGGGGTACTTCGAGCAGTACTTC
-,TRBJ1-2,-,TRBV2,CASSWTRTDYGYTF,TGTGCCAGCAGTTGGACCCGCACGGACTATGGCTACACCTTC
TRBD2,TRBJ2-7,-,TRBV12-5,CASGSKTSGPAYEQYF,TGTGCTAGTGGTTCGAAAACTAGCGGCCCGGCCTACGAGCAGTACTTC
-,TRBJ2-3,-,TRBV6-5,CASSSDRPDTQYF,TGTGCCAGCAGTTCTGACAGACCAGATACGCAGTATTTT
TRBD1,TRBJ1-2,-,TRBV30,CAWSPTGGDYGYTF,TGTGCCTGGAGTCCTACAGGGGGAGACTATGGCTACACCTTC
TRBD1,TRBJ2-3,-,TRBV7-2,CASSTRGGGEGDTQYF,TGTGCCAGCAGCACACGAGGGGGCGGCGAGGGAGATACGCAGTATTTT
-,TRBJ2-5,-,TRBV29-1,CSVEGTQYF,TGCAGCGTTGAGGGGACCCAGTACTTC
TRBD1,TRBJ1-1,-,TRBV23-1,CASSQSGARGKNSLWHTEAFF,TGCGCCAGCAGTCAATCGGGGGCCAGGGGGAAGAATAGCCTCTGGCACACTGAAGCTTTCTTT
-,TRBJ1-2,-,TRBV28,CASSLQGLNYGYTF,TGTGCCAGCAGTTTACAGGGTCTTAACTATGGCTACACCTTC
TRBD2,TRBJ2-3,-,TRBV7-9,CASSSPGLVATDTQYF,TGTGCCAGCAGCTCTCCGGGACTAGTTGCTACAGATACGCAGTATTTT
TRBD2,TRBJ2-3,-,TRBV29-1,CSVEGASGHDTQYF,TGCAGCGTTGAAGGGGCTAGCGGGCACGATACGCAGTATTTT
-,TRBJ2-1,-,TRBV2,CASSDRSHEQFF,TGTGCCAGCAGTGACCGCAGCCATGAGCAGTTCTTC
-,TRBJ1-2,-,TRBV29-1,CSAGGLYGYTF,TGCAGCGCCGGTGGACTATATGGCTACACCTTC
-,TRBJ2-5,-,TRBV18,CASSLQETQYF,TGTGCCAGCTCTCTTCAAGAGACCCAGTACTTC
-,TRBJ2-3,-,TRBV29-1,CSVQQGLDTQYF,TGCAGCGTTCAACAAGGATTAGATACGCAGTATTTT
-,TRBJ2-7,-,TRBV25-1,CASSGAARYEQYF,TGTGCCAGCAGTGGCGCCGCGAGGTACGAGCAGTACTTC
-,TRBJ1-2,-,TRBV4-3,CASSRAYGGGYGYTF,TGCGCCAGCAGCCGCGCCTATGGGGGGGGCTATGGCTACACCTTC
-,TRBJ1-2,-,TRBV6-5,CASSYSGTRRAYGYTF,TGTGCCAGCAGTTACTCCGGGACTCGGCGGGCCTATGGCTACACCTTC
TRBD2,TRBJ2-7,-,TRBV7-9,CASDSGLAGSEQYF,TGTGCCAGCGACTCGGGACTAGCGGGTTCCGAGCAGTACTTC
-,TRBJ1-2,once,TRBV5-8,CASSLRSGRSNYGYTF,TGTGCCAGCAGCTTGAGATCGGGCAGATCGAACTATGGCTACACCTTC
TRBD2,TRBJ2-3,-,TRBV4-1,CASSRSGTSDTDTQYF,TGCGCCAGCAGCCGGTCCGGGACTAGTGACACAGATACGCAGTATTTT
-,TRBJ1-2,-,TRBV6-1,CASRTLGDGYTF,TGTGCCAGCAGGACGTTGGGGGATGGCTACACCTTC
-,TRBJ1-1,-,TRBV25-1,CASSTVMNTEAFF,TGTGCCAGCAGCACAGTGATGAACACTGAAGCTTTCTTT
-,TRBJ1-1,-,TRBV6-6,CASAYPEGGYFEAFF,TGTGCCAGCGCTTATCCGGAGGGGGGCTATTTTGAAGCTTTCTTT
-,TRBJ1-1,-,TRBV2,CASGEGTEAFF,TGTGCAAGCGGGGAGGGCACTGAAGCTTTCTTT
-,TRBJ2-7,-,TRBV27,CASSLSWVQENEQYF,TGTGCCAGCAGTTTATCTTGGGTCCAGGAGAACGAGCAGTACTTC
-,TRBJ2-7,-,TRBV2,CASSDFARSYEQYF,TGTGCCAGCAGTGATTTCGCACGGAGCTACGAGCAGTACTTC
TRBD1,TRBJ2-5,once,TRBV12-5,CASGLDRGEGQETQYF,TGTGCTAGTGGTTTAGACAGGGGCGAAGGCCAAGAGACCCAGTACTTC
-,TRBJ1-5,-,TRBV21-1,CASSKEVVSWGPQHF,TGTGCCAGCAGCAAAGAGGTTGTGTCGTGGGGGCCCCAGCATTTT
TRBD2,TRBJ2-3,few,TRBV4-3,CASSLGSSGSTADTQYF,TGCGCCAGCAGCCTGGGATCGAGCGGGAGTACAGCAGATACGCAGTATTTT
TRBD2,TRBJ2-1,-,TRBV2,CASSSRGGKQFF,TGTGCCAGCAGTTCCCGGGGGGGGAAGCAGTTCTTC
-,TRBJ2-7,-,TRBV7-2,CASSWAGYEQYF,TGTGCCAGCAGCTGGGCGGGATACGAGCAGTACTTC
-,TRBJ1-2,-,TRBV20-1,CSAQDTYGYTF,TGCAGTGCTCAGGACACCTATGGCTACACCTTC
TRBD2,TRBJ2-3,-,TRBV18,CASSPPTSRGTQYF,TGTGCCAGCTCACCACCGACTAGCCGGGGTACGCAGTATTTT
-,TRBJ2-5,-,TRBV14,CASSQDGQVARLQETQYF,TGTGCCAGCAGCCAAGATGGGCAGGTTGCCCGCCTCCAAGAGACCCAGTACTTC
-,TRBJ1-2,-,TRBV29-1,CSVESAGIHGYTF,TGCAGCGTTGAGTCGGCAGGGATACATGGCTACACCTTC
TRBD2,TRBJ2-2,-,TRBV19,CASTSGNTGELFF,TGTGCCAGTACTAGCGGAAACACCGGGGAGCTGTTTTTT
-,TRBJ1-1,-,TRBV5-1,CASSPLGNTEAFF,TGCGCCAGCAGCCCTCTAGGGAACACTGAAGCTTTCTTT
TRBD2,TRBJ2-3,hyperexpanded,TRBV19,CASSIGIAGLAGEEGHTDTQYF,TGTGCCAGTAGTATCGGTATCGCGGGACTAGCGGGAGAGGAGGGGCACACAGATACGCAGTATTTT
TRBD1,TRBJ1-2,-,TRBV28,CASSPLTGIGYTF,TGTGCCAGCAGTCCGTTGACAGGGATTGGCTACACCTTC
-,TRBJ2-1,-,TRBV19,CASSIPWGEQFF,TGTGCCAGTAGTATACCGTGGGGGGAGCAGTTCTTC
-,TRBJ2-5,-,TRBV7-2,CASSTPGVETQYF,TGTGCCAGCAGCACTCCAGGGGTGGAGACCCAGTACTTC
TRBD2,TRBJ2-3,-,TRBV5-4,CASSPGTSGSVDTQYF,TGTGCCAGCAGCCCCGGGACTAGCGGGAGCGTAGATACGCAGTATTTT
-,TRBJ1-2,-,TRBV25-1,CASSGTAYGYTF,TGTGCCAGCAGTGGAACGGCCTATGGCTACACCTTC
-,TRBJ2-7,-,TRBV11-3,CASAWGRNSYEQYF,TGTGCCAGCGCCTGGGGGAGAAACTCCTACGAGCAGTACTTC
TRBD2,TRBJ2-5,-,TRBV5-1,CASSPSGGQETQYF,TGCGCCAGCAGCCCATCGGGGGGGCAAGAGACCCAGTACTTC
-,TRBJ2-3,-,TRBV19,CASSSPGHGDRDTQYF,TGTGCCAGTAGTTCACCGGGACATGGAGATAGAGATACGCAGTATTTT
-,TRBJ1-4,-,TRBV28,CASSMGQSGKLFF,TGTGCCAGCAGTATGGGGCAGTCGGGGAAACTGTTTTTT
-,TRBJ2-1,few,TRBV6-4,CASSDSTSGSYNEQFF,TGTGCCAGCAGTGACTCGACCAGCGGCTCCTACAATGAGCAGTTCTTC